This T cell receptor (beta chain) originates from a study of identical twins. Unique molecular identifiers were in the cDNA, with template-switch universal primer binding. TCRdb processed the 5' RACE reads anew with MiXCR; each CDR3 protein has one entry. The sample lists about 690,000 distinct CDR3 sequences; roughly 6% were seen once. The CDR3 is made up of 15 amino acids. Trimming left V 0 bases short and J 0 bases short, with 7 bases between. Germline V CDR1 and CDR2: SGDLS, YYNGEE. This clonotype was detected a few times. The TCR originated in a man aged 18 to 35 in good health. The sequenced sample was naive T cells sorted from blood. The chain carries TRBV9 and TRBJ2-1; no firm D call. The CDR3 DNA reads TGTGCCAGCAGCGTAGCTCCGGGCTCCTACAATGAGCAGTTCTTC. This codes for CASSVAPGSYNEQFF.